This record looks at one T cell receptor (beta chain) sequence and its context. The team ran DNA from unsorted PBMCs on ten immunoSEQ deep assay plates for sequencing. TCRdb's table, derived via immunoSEQ multiplex PCR, lists solely in-frame clones and lacks some. The data contain about 480,000 clones, 60% to 85% of them singletons. The data derive from a study of shared clonotypes between healthy human individuals. Germline CDR1 reads LNHNV; CDR2 reads YYDKDF (reference sequence). CDR3 size: 15 residues. The V and J ends lost 1 base and 8 bases respectively, with 17 bases between them. Sequencing input: PBMCs. This TCR derives from a woman between 40 and 50 years old in good health. Some clones in this sample may be carry-over from other donors' samples. The rearrangement links TRBV15 to TRBJ1-2, with D perhaps TRBD1 (5 bases). CDR3 in amino acids: CATSRGGTQGWGYTF. CDR3 bases: TGTGCCACCAGCAGAGGGGGAACCCAGGGCTGGGGCTACACCTTC.